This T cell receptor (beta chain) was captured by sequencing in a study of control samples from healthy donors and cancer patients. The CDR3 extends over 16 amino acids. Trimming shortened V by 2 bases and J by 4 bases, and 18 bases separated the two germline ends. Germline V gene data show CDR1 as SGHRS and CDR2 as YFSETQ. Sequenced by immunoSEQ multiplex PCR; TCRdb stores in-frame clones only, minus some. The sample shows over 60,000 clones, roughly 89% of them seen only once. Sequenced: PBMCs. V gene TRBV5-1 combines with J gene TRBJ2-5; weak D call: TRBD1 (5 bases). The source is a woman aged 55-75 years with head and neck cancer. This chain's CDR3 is CASSFQNLPQGETQYF. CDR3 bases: TGCGCCAGCAGCTTCCAGAATCTACCCCAGGGAGAGACCCAGTACTTC.